The clone carrying this T cell receptor (beta chain) was counted many times. Its antigen is as yet unknown. J gave up 5 bases and V 5 bases, and 7 bases lay outside the gene matches. The CDR3 covers 16 residues. Germline V gene sequence: CDR1 LGHDT, CDR2 YNNKEL (reference sequence). Amplified TCR beta CDR3 regions derived from RNA transcripts. With the HTBI primer set, the TCR CDR3 went through a first round of RT-PCR. TCRdb re-called the multiplex PCR reads with MiXCR, one entry per CDR3 protein. The sample contains approximately 350,000 distinct CDR3 sequences, roughly 15% of which appear only once. The sample originates from a study of T cells in Graves' hyperthyroidism and ophthalmopathy. The study, taken as a whole, reports: Most clonotypes that expanded in the thyroid above 0.001 also showed up in blood.

Sequenced sample: blood. The chain has TRBV3-1 and TRBJ2-5; 14 nucleotides align to TRBD2. The receptor was derived from a woman aged 60-70 years with Graves' ophthalmopathy. The CDR3 sequence: CASSTRLAGGHETQYF. CDR3 nucleotides: TGTGCCAGCAGCACGCGACTAGCGGGAGGGCACGAGACCCAGTACTTC.